The rows below give T cell receptor beta chains drawn from one sample of a study of cytomegalovirus exposure and HLA in healthy donors. Sequencing was performed with immunoSEQ multiplex PCR; in TCRdb, only in-frame clones are kept and a portion is missing. The data contain around 200,000 clones, 70% to 80% of them singletons. Sequenced sample: PBMCs. The receptors here all came from a male donor in good health and CMV-seronegative. The CDR3 runs from the conserved cysteine through the conserved F or W. D genes are given only for firm matches. Some rows mark clone size as missing; the rest say once, few, many or name a class of expanded clone.

>-|TRBJ2-4|-|TRBV6-5
CASKHDKNIQYF
TGTGCCAGCAAACACGACAAAAACATTCAGTACTTC
>-|TRBJ1-5|TRBD1|TRBV27
CASSLKGTGRNQPQHF
TGTGCCAGCAGTTTAAAGGGGACAGGGCGAAATCAGCCCCAGCATTTT
>-|TRBJ1-5|TRBD1|TRBV7-8
CASSSGTGNQPQHF
TGTGCCAGCAGCTCCGGGACAGGGAATCAGCCCCAGCATTTT
>-|TRBJ2-3|-|TRBV9
CASSVGGTDTQYF
TGTGCCAGCAGCGTAGGAGGCACAGATACGCAGTATTTT
>-|TRBJ1-2|TRBD1|TRBV30
CAWSDPQGAPIYGYTF
TGTGCCTGGAGTGATCCTCAGGGGGCTCCGATCTATGGCTACACCTTC
>-|TRBJ2-1|TRBD1|TRBV11-2
CASSFRQGYNEQFF
TGTGCCAGCAGCTTCAGACAGGGGTACAATGAGCAGTTCTTC
>-|TRBJ2-3|TRBD2|TRBV7-8
CASSLQPGLAGWDTDTQYF
TGTGCCAGCAGCTTACAACCCGGTCTAGCGGGATGGGACACAGATACGCAGTATTTT
>-|TRBJ2-3|TRBD2|TRBV14
CASSQGISGRARDTDTQYF
TGTGCCAGCAGCCAAGGAATCAGCGGGAGGGCCCGGGACACAGATACGCAGTATTTT
>-|TRBJ1-5|-|TRBV6-4
CASSEQYSNQPQHF
TGTGCCAGCAGTGAACAATATAGCAATCAGCCCCAGCATTTT
>-|TRBJ2-1|TRBD2|TRBV28
CASSLFPGLAGDNEQFF
TGTGCCAGCAGTCTTTTCCCGGGACTAGCGGGAGACAATGAGCAGTTCTTC
>-|TRBJ1-4|-|TRBV15
CATSRDQGRGSEKLFF
TGTGCCACCAGCAGAGATCAAGGGCGGGGAAGTGAAAAACTGTTTTTT
>-|TRBJ2-7|TRBD2|TRBV19
CASSIVASGYEQYF
TGTGCCAGTAGTATAGTGGCTAGCGGTTACGAGCAGTACTTC
>-|TRBJ2-2|-|TRBV7-2
CASSQPRGELFF
TGTGCCAGCAGCCAGCCTAGGGGGGAGCTGTTTTTT
>-|TRBJ2-1|-|TRBV7-8
CASSPGQSSGYNEQFF
TGTGCCAGCAGCCCCGGTCAGTCTTCAGGCTACAATGAGCAGTTCTTC
>-|TRBJ2-7|-|TRBV15
CATSRSRLDSYEQYF
TGTGCCACCAGCAGATCTCGACTTGACTCCTACGAGCAGTACTTC
>-|TRBJ1-5|-|TRBV28
CASSLADTYSNQPQHF
TGTGCCAGCAGTTTGGCGGATACTTATAGCAATCAGCCCCAGCATTTT
>once|TRBJ2-7|TRBD1|TRBV29-1
CSAGTDMEQYF
TGCAGCGCCGGGACAGATATGGAGCAGTACTTC
>-|TRBJ1-4|-|TRBV6-5
CASSPRGYHEKLFF
TGTGCCAGCAGTCCGAGGGGGTACCATGAAAAACTGTTTTTT
>-|TRBJ1-4|-|TRBV6-1
CASSESFGGNEKLFF
TGTGCCAGCAGTGAAAGCTTCGGGGGTAATGAAAAACTGTTTTTT